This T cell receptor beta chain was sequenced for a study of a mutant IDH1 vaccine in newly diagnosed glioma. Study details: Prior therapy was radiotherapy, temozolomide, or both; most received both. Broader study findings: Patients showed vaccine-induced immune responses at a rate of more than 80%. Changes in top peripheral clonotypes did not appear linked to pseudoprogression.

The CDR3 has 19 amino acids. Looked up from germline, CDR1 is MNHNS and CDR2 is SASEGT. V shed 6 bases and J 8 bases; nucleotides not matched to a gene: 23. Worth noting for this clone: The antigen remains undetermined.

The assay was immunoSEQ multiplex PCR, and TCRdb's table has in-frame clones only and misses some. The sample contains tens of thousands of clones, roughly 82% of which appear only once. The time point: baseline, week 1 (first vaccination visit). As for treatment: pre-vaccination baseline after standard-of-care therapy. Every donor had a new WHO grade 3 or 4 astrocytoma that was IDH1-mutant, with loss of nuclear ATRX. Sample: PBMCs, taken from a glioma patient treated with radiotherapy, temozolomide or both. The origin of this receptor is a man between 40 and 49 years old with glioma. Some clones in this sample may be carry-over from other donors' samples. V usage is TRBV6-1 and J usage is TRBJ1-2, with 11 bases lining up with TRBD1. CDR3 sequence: CASSERFLGDRGKGGGYTF. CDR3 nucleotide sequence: TGTGCCAGCAGCGAACGGTTCCTAGGGGACAGGGGGAAGGGCGGAGGCTACACCTTC.